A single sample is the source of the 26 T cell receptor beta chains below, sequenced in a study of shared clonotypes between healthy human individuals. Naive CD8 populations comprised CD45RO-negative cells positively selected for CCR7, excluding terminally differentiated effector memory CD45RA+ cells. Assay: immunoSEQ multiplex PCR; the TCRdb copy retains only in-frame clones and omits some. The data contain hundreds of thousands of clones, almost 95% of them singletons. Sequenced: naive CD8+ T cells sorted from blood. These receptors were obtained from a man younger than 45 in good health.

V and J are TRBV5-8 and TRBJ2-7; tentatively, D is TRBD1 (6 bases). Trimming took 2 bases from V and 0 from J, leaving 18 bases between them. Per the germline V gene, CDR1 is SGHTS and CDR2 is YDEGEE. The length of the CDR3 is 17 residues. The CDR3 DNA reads TGTGCCAGCAGCTTTCGCCCAGGGGATTGGGGCTCCTACGAGCAGTACTTC. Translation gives CASSFRPGDWGSYEQYF.

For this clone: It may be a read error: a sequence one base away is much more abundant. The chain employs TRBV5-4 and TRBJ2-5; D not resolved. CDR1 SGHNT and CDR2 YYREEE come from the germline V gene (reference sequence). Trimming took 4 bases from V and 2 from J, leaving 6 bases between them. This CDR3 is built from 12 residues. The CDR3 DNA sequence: TGTGCCAGCAGCAGCGAACAAGAGACCCAGTACTTC. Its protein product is CASSSEQETQYF.

The CDR3 coding sequence is TGTGCCAGCAGTTCCCGGGACAGTAACACTGAAGCTTTCTTT. The encoded protein is CASSSRDSNTEAFF. The genes are TRBV28 and TRBJ1-1, with 7 bases aligning to TRBD1. Trimming cost V 4 bases and J 2 bases; bases outside gene matches: 4. The CDR3 has 14 residues. Germline CDR1 reads MDHEN; CDR2 reads SYDVKM. The full variable domain, in which reference TRBV28 and TRBJ1-1 provide the parts outside the CDR3, is DVKVTQSSRYLVKRTGEKVFLECVQDMDHENMFWYRQDPGLGLRLIYFSYDVKMKEKGDIPEGYSVSREKKERFSLILESASTNQTSMYLCASSSRDSNTEAFFGQGTRLTVV.

In nucleotides, the CDR3 is TGTGCCAGCAGTGCCTGGGATTCAGGCCAGGAAGAGCAGTACTTC. Amino acids: CASSAWDSGQEEQYF. The chain joins TRBV28 to TRBJ2-7, with D uncertain. Germline values: CDR1 MDHEN, CDR2 SYDVKM. Trimming took off 5 bases at V and 7 bases at J, with 21 bases between the two ends. The CDR3 covers 15 residues.

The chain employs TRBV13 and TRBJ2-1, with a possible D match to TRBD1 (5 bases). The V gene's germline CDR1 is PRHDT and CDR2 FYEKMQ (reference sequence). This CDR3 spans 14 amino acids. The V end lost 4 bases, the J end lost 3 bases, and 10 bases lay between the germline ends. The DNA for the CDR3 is TGTGCCAGCAGCTGGGGCCCGAGCTACAATGAGCAGTTCTTC. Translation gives CASSWGPSYNEQFF. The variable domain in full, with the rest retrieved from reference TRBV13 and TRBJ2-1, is AAGVIQSPRHLIKEKRETATLKCYPIPRHDTVYWYQQGPGQDPQFLISFYEKMQSDKGSIPDRFSAQQFSDYHSELNMSSLELGDSALYFCASSWGPSYNEQFFGPGTRLTVL.

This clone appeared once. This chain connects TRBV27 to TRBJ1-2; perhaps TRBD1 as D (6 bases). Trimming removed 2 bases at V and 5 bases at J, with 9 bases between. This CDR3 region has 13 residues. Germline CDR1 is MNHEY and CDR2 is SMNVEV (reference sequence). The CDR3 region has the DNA TGTGCCAGCAGTTTACGCAGGGGATATGGCTACACCTTC. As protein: CASSLRRGYGYTF.

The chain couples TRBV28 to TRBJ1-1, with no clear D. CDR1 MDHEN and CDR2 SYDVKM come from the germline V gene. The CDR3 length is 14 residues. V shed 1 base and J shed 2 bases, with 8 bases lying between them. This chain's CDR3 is CASSLLAGNTEAFF. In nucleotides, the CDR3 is TGTGCCAGCAGTTTATTGGCAGGAAACACTGAAGCTTTCTTT. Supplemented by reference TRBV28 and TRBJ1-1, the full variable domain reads DVKVTQSSRYLVKRTGEKVFLECVQDMDHENMFWYRQDPGLGLRLIYFSYDVKMKEKGDIPEGYSVSREKKERFSLILESASTNQTSMYLCASSLLAGNTEAFFGQGTRLTVV.

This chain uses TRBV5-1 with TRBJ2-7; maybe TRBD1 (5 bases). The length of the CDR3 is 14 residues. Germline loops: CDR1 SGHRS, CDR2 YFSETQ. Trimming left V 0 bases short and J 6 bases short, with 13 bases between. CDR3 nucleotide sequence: TGCGCCAGCAGCTTGGTACAGGCTAGTAGCGAGCAGTACTTC. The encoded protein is CASSLVQASSEQYF.

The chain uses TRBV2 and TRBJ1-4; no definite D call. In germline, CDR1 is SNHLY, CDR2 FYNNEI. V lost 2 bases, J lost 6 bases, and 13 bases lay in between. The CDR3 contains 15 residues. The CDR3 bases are TGTGCCAGCAGTGAATTTGGGGTACGGGATGAAAAACTGTTTTTT. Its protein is CASSEFGVRDEKLFF.

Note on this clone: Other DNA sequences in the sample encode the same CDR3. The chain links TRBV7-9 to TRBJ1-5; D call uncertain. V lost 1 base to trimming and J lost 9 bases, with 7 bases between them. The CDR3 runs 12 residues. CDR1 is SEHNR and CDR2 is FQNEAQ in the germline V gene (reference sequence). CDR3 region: CASSLGGRPQHF. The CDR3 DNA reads TGTGCCAGCAGCTTAGGAGGTAGGCCCCAGCATTTT. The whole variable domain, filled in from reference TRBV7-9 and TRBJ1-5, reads DTGVSQNPRHKITKRGQNVTFRCDPISEHNRLYWYRQTLGQGPEFLTYFQNEAQLEKSRLLSDRFSAERPKGSFSTLEIQRTEQGDSAMYLCASSLGGRPQHFGDGTRLSIL.

The CDR3 bases are TGTGCCAGCAGCCCTCGCGACAGGCATCAAGACATTCAGTACTTC. This sequence encodes CASSPRDRHQDIQYF. The chain is built from TRBV7-9 and TRBJ2-4; a weak D match, TRBD1 (6 bases). Trimming took off 5 bases at V and 8 bases at J, with 19 bases between the two ends. Per germline, CDR1 SEHNR and CDR2 FQNEAQ (reference sequence). The CDR3 is 15 amino acids. Complete variable domain (other parts from reference TRBV7-9 and TRBJ2-4): DTGVSQNPRHKITKRGQNVTFRCDPISEHNRLYWYRQTLGQGPEFLTYFQNEAQLEKSRLLSDRFSAERPKGSFSTLEIQRTEQGDSAMYLCASSPRDRHQDIQYFGAGTRLSVL.

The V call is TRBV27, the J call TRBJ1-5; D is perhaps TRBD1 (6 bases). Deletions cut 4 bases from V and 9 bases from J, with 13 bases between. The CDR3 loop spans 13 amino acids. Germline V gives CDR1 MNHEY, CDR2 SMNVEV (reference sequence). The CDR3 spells CASSSQGRRPQHF. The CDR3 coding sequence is TGTGCCAGCAGTTCACAGGGCCGGCGGCCCCAGCATTTT.

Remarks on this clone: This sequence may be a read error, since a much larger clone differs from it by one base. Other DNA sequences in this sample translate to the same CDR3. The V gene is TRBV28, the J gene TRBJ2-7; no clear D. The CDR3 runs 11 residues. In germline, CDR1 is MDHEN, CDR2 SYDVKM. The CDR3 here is CASSPSNEQYF. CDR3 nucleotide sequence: TGTGCCAGCAGCCCCTCCAACGAGCAGTACTTC. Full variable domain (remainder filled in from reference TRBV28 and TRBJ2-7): DVKVTQSSRYLVKRTGEKVFLECVQDMDHENMFWYRQDPGLGLRLIYFSYDVKMKEKGDIPEGYSVSREKKERFSLILESASTNQTSMYLCASSPSNEQYFGPGTRLTVT.

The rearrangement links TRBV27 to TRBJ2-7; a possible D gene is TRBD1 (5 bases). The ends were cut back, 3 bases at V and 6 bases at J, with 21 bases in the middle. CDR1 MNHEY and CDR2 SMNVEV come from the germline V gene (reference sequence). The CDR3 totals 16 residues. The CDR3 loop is CASSFSGDRGASEQYF. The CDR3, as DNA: TGTGCCAGCAGTTTTTCCGGAGATAGGGGCGCGTCCGAGCAGTACTTC.

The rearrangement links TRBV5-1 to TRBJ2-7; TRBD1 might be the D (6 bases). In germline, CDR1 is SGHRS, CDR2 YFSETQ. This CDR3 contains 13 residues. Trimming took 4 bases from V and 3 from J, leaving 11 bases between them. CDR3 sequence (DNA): TGCGCCAGCAGCCAGGGGACGATCTACGAGCAGTACTTC. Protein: CASSQGTIYEQYF.

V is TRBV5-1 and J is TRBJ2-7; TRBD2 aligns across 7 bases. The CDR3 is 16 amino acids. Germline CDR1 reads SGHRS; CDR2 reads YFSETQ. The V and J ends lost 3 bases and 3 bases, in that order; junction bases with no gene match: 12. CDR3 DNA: TGCGCCAGCAGCTGGGAGCCGGCTAGCGGAAACTACGAGCAGTACTTC. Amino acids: CASSWEPASGNYEQYF. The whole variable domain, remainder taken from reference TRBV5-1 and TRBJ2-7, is KAGVTQTPRYLIKTRGQQVTLSCSPISGHRSVSWYQQTPGQGLQFLFEYFSETQRNKGNFPGRFSGRQFSNSRSEMNVSTLELGDSALYLCASSWEPASGNYEQYFGPGTRLTVT.

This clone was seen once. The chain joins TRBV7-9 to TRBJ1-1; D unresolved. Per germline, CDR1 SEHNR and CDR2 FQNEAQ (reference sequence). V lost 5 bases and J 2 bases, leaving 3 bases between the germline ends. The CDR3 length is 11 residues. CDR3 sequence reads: CASSGNTEAFF. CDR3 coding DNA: TGTGCCAGCAGCGGCAACACTGAAGCTTTCTTT.

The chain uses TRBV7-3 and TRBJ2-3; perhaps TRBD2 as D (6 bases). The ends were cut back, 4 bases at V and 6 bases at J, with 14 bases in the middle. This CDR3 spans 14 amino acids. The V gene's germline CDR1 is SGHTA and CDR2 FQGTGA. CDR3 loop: CASSSGPSADTQYF. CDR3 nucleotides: TGTGCCAGCAGCTCAGGCCCTAGCGCCGATACGCAGTATTTT.

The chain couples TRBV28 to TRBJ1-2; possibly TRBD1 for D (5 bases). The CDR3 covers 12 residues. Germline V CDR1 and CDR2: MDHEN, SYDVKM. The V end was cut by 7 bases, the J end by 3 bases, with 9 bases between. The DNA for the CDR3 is TGTGCCAGCACCGTGGGGGACTATGGCTACACCTTC. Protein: CASTVGDYGYTF.

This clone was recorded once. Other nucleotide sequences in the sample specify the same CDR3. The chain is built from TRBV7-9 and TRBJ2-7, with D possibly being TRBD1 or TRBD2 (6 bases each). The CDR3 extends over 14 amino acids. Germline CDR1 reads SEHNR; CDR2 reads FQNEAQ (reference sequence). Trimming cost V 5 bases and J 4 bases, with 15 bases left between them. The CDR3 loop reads CASSPRDTTYEQYF. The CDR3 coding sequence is TGTGCCAGCAGCCCGCGGGACACCACATACGAGCAGTACTTC.

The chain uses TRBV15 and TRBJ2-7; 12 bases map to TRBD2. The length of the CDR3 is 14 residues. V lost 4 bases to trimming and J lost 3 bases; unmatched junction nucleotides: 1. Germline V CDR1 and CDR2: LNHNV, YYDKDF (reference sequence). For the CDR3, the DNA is TGTGCCACCAGCATGACTAGCGGGAGCTACGAGCAGTACTTC. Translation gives CATSMTSGSYEQYF.

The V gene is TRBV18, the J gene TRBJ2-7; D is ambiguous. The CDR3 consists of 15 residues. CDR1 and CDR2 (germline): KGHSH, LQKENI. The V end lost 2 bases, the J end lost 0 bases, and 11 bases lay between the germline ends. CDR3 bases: TGTGCCAGCTCACCAGCCGACACCAGCTCCTACGAGCAGTACTTC. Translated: CASSPADTSSYEQYF.

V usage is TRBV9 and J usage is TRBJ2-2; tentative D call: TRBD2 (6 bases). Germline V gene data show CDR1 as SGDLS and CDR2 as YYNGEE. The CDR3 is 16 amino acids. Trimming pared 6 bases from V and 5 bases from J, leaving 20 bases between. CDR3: CASTLPGTRGTGELFF. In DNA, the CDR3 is TGTGCCAGCACCCTGCCTGGGACTCGGGGGACCGGGGAGCTGTTTTTT.

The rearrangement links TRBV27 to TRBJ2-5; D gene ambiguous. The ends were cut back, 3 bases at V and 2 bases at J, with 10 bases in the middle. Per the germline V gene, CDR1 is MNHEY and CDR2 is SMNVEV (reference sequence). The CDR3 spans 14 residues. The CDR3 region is CASSFADEQETQYF. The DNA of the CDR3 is TGTGCCAGCAGTTTCGCGGACGAACAAGAGACCCAGTACTTC.

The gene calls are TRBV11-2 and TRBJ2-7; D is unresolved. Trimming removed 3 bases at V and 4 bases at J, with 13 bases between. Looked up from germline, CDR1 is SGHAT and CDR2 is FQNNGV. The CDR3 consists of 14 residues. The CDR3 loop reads CASSLDYPLYEQYF. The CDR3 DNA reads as TGTGCCAGCAGCTTGGATTACCCTCTGTACGAGCAGTACTTC.

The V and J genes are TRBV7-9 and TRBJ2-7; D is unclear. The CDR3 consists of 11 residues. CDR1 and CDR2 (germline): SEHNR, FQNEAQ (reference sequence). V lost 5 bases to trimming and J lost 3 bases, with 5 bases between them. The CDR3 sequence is CASSINYEQYF. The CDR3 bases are TGTGCCAGCAGCATTAACTACGAGCAGTACTTC.